This T cell receptor beta chain was captured by sequencing in a study of blood T cells in healthy people across ages. Study-wide context: Per two T cells, template switching captured roughly one barcoded beta molecule. Study results and caveats: Fewer expanded clones and more diversity marked long-lived versus aged donors.

The CDR3 runs 15 residues. The junction had 11 bases not matched to a gene; V was cut back by 7 bases and J by 4 bases. The V gene's germline CDR1 is MNHNY and CDR2 SVGAGI (reference sequence). Primed by a sample-barcoded 5' primer and a J-beta primer mix, a second PCR proceeded for roughly 7 to 11 cycles. TCRdb redid the calling of the 5' RACE reads with MiXCR, one entry per CDR3 protein. Of around 1,000,000 distinct CDR3 sequences listed, almost 25% were seen once; the top ten hold approximately 0.7%. This clonotype has only a few counts. The antigen remains undetermined. These sequences were also reported in another study, on T cells of mothers and their children.

The sequenced sample was blood. The clonotype was recovered from a girl aged 2-15 years in good health. The rearrangement links TRBV6-6 to TRBJ1-1; 8 bases agree with TRBD1. The DNA of the CDR3 is TGTGCCAGCACCGACACCGACAGGGGAGGCACTGAAGCTTTCTTT. Its protein is CASTDTDRGGTEAFF.